This T cell receptor beta chain emerged from a study of blood T cell repertoires in COVID-19. This clone was seen once. In the authors' workflow: Researchers report that nucleated cell counts were estimated from reference gene primer amplification. Clones were sequenced by immunoSEQ multiplex PCR, and TCRdb holds only the in-frame ones, with some missing. V, J and clone size reflect that table, while D and trimming were determined from the DNA. Of about 93,000 clones listed, approximately 80% are singletons. The CDR3 has 16 residues. V shed 0 bases, J shed 5 bases, and the junction held 7 bases outside the gene matches. Germline V gene lookup returns CDR1 MNHEY and CDR2 SVGEGT.

The chain has TRBV6-2 or TRBV6-3 and TRBJ2-5, with TRBD2 matching 9 bases. The sequence was obtained from a human donor in a cohort sampled during active COVID-19. Sample: peripheral blood. The chain's CDR3 is CASSYSLAGTEETQYF. The CDR3 DNA reads TGTGCCAGCAGTTACTCCCTAGCGGGGACGGAGGAGACCCAGTACTTC.